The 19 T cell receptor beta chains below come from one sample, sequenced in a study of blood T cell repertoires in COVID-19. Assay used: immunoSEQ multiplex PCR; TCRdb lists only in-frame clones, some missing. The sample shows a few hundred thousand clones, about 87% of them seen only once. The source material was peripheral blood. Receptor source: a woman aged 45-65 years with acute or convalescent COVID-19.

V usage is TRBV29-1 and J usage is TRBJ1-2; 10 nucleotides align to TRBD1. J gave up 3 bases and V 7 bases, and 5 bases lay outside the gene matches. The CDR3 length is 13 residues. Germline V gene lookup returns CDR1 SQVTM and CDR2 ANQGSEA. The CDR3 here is CSGLTGGDYGYTF. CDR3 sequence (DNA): TGCAGCGGTCTGACAGGGGGCGACTATGGCTACACCTTC.

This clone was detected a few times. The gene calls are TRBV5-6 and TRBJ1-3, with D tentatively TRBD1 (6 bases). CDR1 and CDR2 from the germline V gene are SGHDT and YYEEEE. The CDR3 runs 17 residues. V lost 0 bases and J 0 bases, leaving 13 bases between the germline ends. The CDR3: CASSLATGTSSGNTIYF. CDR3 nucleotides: TGTGCCAGCAGCTTGGCCACCGGGACAAGCTCTGGAAACACCATATATTTT.

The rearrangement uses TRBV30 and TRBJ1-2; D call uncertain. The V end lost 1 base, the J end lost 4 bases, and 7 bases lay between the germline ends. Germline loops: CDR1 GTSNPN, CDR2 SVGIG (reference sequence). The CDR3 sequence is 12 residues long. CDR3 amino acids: CAWSGNSYGYTF. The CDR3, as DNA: TGTGCCTGGAGTGGAAACAGCTATGGCTACACCTTC.

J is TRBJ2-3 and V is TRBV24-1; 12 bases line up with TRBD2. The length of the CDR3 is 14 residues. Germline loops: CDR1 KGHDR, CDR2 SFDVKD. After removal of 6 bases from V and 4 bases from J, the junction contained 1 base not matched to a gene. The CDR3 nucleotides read TGTGCCACCAGTACTAGCGGGAGGCCAGATACGCAGTATTTT. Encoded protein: CATSTSGRPDTQYF.

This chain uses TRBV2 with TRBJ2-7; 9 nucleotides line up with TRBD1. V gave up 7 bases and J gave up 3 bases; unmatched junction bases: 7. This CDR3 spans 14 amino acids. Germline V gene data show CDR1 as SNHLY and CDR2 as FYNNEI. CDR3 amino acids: CASTLDRGSYEQYF. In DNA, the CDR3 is TGTGCCAGCACCTTGGACAGGGGCAGCTACGAGCAGTACTTC.

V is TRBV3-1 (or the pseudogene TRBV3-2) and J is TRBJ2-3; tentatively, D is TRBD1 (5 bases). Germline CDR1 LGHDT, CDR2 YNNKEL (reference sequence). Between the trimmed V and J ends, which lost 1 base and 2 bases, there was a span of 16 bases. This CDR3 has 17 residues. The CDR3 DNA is TGTGCCAGCAGCCAAGTACCCCCAGGGCTAGACACAGATACGCAGTATTTT. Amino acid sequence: CASSQVPPGLDTDTQYF.

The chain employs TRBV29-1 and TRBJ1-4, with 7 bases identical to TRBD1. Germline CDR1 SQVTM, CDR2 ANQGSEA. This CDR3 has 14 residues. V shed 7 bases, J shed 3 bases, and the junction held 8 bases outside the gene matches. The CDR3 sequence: CSGRGRVSNEKLFF. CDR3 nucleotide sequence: TGCAGCGGGAGGGGGCGGGTGTCTAATGAAAAACTGTTTTTT.

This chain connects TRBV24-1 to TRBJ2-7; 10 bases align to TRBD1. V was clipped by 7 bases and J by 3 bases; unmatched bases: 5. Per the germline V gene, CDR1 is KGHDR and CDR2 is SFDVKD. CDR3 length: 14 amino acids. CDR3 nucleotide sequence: TGTGCCACCAGCGGACAGGGGGAGGGCTACGAGCAGTACTTC. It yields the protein CATSGQGEGYEQYF.

The CDR3, as DNA: TGTGCCAGCAGCTTAATGTCTACGGGAGCCCATGAGCAGTTCTTC. It yields the protein CASSLMSTGAHEQFF. The chain links TRBV7-6 to TRBJ2-1, with D possibly matching TRBD2 (6 bases). CDR1 is SGHVS, CDR2 FNYEAQ, per germline. Trimming cost V 2 bases and J 8 bases, with 16 bases left between them. The CDR3 is 15 amino acids.

The DNA for the CDR3 is TGCAGTGCCCCTCCCTACAATGAGCAGTTCTTC. Translating it yields CSAPPYNEQFF. V usage is TRBV20-1 and J usage is TRBJ2-1; D is unclear. The V end was cut by 6 bases, the J end by 2 bases, with 5 bases between. Germline V gene data show CDR1 as DFQATT and CDR2 as SNEGSKA (reference sequence). CDR3 size: 11 residues.

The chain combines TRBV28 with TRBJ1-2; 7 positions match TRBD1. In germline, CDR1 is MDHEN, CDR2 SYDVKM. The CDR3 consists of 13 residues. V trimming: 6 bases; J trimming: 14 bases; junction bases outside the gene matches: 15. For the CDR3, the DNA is TGTGCCAGCAGACCTATAACAGGGGCTGGTGATACCTTC. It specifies CASRPITGAGDTF.

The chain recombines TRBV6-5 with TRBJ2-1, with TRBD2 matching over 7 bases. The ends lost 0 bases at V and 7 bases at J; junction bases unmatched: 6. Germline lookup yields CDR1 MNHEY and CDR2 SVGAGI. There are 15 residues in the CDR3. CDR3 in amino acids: CASSYSGGSRNEQFF. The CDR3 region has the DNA TGTGCCAGCAGTTACTCTGGCGGGAGTCGAAATGAGCAGTTCTTC.

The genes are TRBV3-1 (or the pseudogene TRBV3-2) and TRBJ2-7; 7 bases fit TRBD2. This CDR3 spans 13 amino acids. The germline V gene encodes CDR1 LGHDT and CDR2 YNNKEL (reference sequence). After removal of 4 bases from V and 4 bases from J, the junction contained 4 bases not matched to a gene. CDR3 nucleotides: TGTGCCAGCAGCCCCCAAGCGGGGTACGAGCAGTACTTC. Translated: CASSPQAGYEQYF.

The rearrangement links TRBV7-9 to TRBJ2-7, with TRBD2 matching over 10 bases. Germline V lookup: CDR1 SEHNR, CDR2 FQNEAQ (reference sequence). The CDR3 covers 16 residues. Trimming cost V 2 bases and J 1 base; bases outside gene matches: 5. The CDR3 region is CASSLLRTSGSYEQYF. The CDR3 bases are TGTGCCAGCAGCTTACTCAGGACTAGCGGTTCCTACGAGCAGTACTTC.

CDR3 nucleotides: TGCGCCAGCAGCCAAGATGGCCCCCGGACTAGCGGCACAGATACGCAGTATTTT. Amino acids: CASSQDGPRTSGTDTQYF. The J gene is TRBJ2-3, the V gene TRBV4-1; 9 bases line up with TRBD2. The CDR3 covers 18 residues. Germline V gives CDR1 MGHRA, CDR2 YSYEKL. The V segment lost 0 bases and the J segment 1 base; nucleotides outside the gene matches: 8.

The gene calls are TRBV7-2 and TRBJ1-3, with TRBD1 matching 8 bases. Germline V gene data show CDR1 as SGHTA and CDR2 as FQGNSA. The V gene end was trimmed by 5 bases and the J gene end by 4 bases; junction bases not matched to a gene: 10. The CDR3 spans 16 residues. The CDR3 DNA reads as TGTGCCAGCAGCCCACAGGGGGTAGTAGGAGGAAACACCATATATTTT. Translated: CASSPQGVVGGNTIYF.

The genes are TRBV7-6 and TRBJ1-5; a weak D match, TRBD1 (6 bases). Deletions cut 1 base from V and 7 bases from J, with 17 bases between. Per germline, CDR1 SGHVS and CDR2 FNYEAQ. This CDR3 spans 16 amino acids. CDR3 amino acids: CASSLETGQGSQPQHF. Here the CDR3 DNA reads TGTGCCAGCAGCTTAGAAACAGGCCAGGGGAGCCAGCCCCAGCATTTT.

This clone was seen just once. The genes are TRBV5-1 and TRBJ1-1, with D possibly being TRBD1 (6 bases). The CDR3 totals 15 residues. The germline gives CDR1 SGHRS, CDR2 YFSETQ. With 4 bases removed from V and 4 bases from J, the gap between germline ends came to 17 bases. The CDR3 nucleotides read TGCGCCAGCAGCCCCACCGCAGGGGCAGGCACTGAAGCTTTCTTT. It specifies CASSPTAGAGTEAFF.

The CDR3 bases are TGTGCCAGCTCACGGGCGACAGGTCCCGTTGGGGAAAAACTGTTTTTT. The encoded protein is CASSRATGPVGEKLFF. The chain is built from TRBV18 and TRBJ1-4, with D perhaps matching TRBD1 (6 bases). Germline loops: CDR1 KGHSH, CDR2 LQKENI. CDR3 size: 16 residues. Trimming took 4 bases from V and 8 from J, leaving 20 bases between them.